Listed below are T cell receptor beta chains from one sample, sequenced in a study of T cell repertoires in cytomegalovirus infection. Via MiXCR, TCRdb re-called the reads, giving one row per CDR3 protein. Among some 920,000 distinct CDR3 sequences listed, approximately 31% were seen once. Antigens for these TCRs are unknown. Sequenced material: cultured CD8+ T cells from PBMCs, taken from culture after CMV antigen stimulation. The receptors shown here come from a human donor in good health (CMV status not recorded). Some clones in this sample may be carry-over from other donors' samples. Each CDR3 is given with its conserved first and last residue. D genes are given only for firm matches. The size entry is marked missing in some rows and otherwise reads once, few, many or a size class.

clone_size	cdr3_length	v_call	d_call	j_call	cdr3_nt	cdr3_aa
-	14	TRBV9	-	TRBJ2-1	TGTGCCAGCAGCGTAGACAGCAACTACAATGAGCAGTTCTTC	CASSVDSNYNEQFF
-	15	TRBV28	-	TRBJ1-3	TGTGCCAGCCTGAAGGGCGGGACGGTAGGAAACACCATATATTTT	CASLKGGTVGNTIYF
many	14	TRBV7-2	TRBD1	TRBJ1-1	TGTGCCAGCAGCTTAAACAGGGGGGACACTGAAGCTTTCTTT	CASSLNRGDTEAFF
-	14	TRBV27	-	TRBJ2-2	TGTGCCAGCAGTTTTGGGGGGTCGGCCGGGGAGCTGTTTTTT	CASSFGGSAGELFF
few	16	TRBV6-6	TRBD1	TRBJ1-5	TGTGCCAGCAGTTACTCCGCAGGGGGATGGGGTCAGCCCCAGCATTTT	CASSYSAGGWGQPQHF
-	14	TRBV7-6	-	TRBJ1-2	TGTGCCAGCAGCTTAGCGATGTACCTCTATGGCTACACCTTC	CASSLAMYLYGYTF
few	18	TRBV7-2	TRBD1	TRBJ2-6	TGTGCCAGCAGCTCGCCCGGGACAGGGTATAACGGGGCCAACGTCCTGACTTTC	CASSSPGTGYNGANVLTF
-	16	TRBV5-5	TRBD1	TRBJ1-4	TGTGCCAGCAGCCGTGACAGGGGTGTAACTAATGAAAAACTGTTTTTT	CASSRDRGVTNEKLFF
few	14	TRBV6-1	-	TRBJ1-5	TGTGCCAGCAGTGATTGGGGTAGCAATCAGCCCCAGCATTTT	CASSDWGSNQPQHF
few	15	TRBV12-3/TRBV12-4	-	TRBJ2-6	TGTGCCAGCCCCTCGAGAGTTGCTGGGGCCAACGTCCTGACTTTC	CASPSRVAGANVLTF
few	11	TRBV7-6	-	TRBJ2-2	TGTGCCGGGGGCCCGGCCGGGGAGCTGTTTTTT	CAGGPAGELFF
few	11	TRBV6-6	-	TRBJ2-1	TGTGCCAGCAGTTACGTATCTGAGCAGTTCTTC	CASSYVSEQFF
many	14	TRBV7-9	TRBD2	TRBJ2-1	TGTGCCAGCAGCTACCCCGGGAGGGGCAATGAGCAGTTCTTC	CASSYPGRGNEQFF
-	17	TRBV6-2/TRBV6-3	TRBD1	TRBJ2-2	TGTGCCAGCAGTTACTCGCTGGGACAGAGGAACACCGGGGAGCTGTTTTTT	CASSYSLGQRNTGELFF
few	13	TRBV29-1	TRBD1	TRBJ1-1	TGCAGCGTTGACCAAGGACAGGGAAGGTTTGCTTTCTTT	CSVDQGQGRFAFF
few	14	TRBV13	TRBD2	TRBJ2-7	TGTGCCAGCAGCCCTGGGAAGCGGGGCATCGAGCAGTACTTC	CASSPGKRGIEQYF
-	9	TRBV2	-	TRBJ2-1	TGTGCCAGCAAGTATGAGCAGTTCTTC	CASKYEQFF
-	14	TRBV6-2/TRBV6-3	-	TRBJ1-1	TGTGCCAGCGGTTACCCGAAGGGGGAGCCTGAAGCTTTCTTT	CASGYPKGEPEAFF
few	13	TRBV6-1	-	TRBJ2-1	TGTGCCAGCAGGGATGGAGGGTTCAATGAGCAGTTCTTC	CASRDGGFNEQFF